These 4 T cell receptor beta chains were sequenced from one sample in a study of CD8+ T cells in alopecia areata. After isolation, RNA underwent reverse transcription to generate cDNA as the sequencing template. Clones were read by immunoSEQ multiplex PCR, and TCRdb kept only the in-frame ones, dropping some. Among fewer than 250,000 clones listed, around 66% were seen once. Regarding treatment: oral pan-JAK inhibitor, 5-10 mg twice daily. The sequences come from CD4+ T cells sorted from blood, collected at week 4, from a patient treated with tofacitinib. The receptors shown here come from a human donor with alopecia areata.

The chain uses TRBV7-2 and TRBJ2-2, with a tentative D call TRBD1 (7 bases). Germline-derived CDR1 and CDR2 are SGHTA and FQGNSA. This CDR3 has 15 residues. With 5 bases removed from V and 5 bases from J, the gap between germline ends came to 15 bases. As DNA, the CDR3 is TGTGCCAGCAGCCCCGGACAGGCGGGGACCGGGGAGCTGTTTTTT. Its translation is CASSPGQAGTGELFF.

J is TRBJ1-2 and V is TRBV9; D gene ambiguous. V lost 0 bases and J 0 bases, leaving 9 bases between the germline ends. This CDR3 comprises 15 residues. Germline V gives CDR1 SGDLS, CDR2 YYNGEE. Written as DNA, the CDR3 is TGTGCCAGCAGCGTAGCAACATCTTCTAACTATGGCTACACCTTC. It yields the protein CASSVATSSNYGYTF.

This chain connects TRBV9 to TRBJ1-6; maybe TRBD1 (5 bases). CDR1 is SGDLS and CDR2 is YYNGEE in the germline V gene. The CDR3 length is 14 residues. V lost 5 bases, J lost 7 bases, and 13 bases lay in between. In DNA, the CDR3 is TGTGCCAGCAGTGAGCAGGGTTTCAATTCACCCCTCCACTTT. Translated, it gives CASSEQGFNSPLHF.

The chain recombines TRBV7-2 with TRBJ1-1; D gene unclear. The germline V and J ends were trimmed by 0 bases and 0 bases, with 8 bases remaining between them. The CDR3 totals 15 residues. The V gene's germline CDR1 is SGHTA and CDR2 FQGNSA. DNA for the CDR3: TGTGCCAGCAGCTTAGCTTACAGCATGAACACTGAAGCTTTCTTT. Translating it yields CASSLAYSMNTEAFF.